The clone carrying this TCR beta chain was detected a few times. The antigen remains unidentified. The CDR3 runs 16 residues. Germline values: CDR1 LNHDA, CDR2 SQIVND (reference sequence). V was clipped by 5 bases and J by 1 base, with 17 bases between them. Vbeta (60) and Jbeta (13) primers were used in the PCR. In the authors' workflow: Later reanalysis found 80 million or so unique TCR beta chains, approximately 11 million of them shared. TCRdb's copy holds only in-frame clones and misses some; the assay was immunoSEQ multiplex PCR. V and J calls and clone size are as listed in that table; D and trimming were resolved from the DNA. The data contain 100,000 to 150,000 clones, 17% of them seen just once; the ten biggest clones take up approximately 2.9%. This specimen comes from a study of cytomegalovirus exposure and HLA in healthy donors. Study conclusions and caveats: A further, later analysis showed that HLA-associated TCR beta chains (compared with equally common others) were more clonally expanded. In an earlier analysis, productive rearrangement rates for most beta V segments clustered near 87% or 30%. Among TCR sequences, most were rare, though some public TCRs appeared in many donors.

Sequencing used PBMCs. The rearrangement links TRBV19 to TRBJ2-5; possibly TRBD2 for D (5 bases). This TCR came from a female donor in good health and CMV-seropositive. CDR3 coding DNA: TGTGCCAGTAGTCCCCCTTCGAGCGGACTCCAAGAGACCCAGTACTTC. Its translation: CASSPPSSGLQETQYF. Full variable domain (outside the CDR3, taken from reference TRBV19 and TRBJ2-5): DGGITQSPKYLFRKEGQNVTLSCEQNLNHDAMYWYRQDPGQGLRLIYYSQIVNDFQKGDIAEGYSVSREKKESFPLTVTSAQKNPTAFYLCASSPPSSGLQETQYFGPGTRLLVL.